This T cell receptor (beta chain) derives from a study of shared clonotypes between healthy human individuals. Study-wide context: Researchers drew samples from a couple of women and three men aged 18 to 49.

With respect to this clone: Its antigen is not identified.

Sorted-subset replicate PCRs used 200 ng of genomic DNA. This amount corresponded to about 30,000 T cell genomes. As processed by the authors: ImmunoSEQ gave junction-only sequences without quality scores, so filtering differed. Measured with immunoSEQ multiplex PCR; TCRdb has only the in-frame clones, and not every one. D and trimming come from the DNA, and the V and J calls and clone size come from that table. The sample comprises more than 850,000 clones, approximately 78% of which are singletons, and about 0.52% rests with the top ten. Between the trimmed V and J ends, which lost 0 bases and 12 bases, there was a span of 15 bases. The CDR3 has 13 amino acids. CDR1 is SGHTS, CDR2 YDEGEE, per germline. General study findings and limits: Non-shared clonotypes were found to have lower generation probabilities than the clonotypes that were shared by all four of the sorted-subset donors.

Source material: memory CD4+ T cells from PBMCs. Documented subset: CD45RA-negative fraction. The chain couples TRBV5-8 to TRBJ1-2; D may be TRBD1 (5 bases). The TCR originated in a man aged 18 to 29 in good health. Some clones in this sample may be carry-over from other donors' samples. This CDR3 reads CASSLAVGQGDTF. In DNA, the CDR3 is TGTGCCAGCAGCTTGGCCGTCGGGCAGGGTGACACCTTC.